The 10 T cell receptor beta chains below all came from one sample that was sequenced in a study of post-analysis software for immune sequencing data. General observations from the study: Among roughly 5 TRBV segments more frequent in patients than controls were TRBV5-6, TRBV5-1 and TRBV20-1.

The antigens these receptors bind are not known. cDNA libraries for TCR beta contained unique molecular identifiers. Via MiXCR, TCRdb re-called the PCR reads, giving one row per CDR3 protein. The sample records 500,000 to 600,000 distinct CDR3 sequences, about 44% being singletons. What was sequenced was blood. The receptors shown here come from a girl aged 10 to 17 with multiple sclerosis.

This sequence joins TRBV6-5 and TRBJ2-1, with TRBD2 identical over 11 bases. V gave up 9 bases and J gave up 8 bases; unmatched junction bases: 9. Looked up from germline, CDR1 is MNHEY and CDR2 is SVGAGI. This CDR3 spans 14 amino acids. CDR3 region: CASSGRAGAYEQFF. CDR3 bases: TGTGCCAGTAGCGGGAGGGCCGGTGCATATGAGCAGTTCTTC.

The chain employs TRBV24-1 and TRBJ2-6; maybe TRBD1 (5 bases). CDR1 and CDR2 from the germline V gene are KGHDR and SFDVKD. CDR3 size: 17 residues. Trimming shortened V by 2 bases and J by 8 bases, and 18 bases separated the two germline ends. The CDR3 coding sequence is TGTGCCACCAGTGATTGGGGCGTTAAGGGAACTTCCAACGTCCTGACTTTC. Protein: CATSDWGVKGTSNVLTF.

The gene calls are TRBV6-6 and TRBJ1-1; D not certain. Trimming left V 4 bases short and J 2 bases short, with 8 bases between. Germline values: CDR1 MNHNY, CDR2 SVGAGI (reference sequence). The CDR3 is made up of 13 amino acids. CDR3 nucleotides: TGTGCCAGCAGTTGCTCCATCAACACTGAAGCTTTCTTT. Protein product: CASSCSINTEAFF.

The chain carries TRBV10-3 and TRBJ2-1, with 8 bases identical to TRBD2. V was clipped by 11 bases and J by 7 bases; unmatched bases: 4. The CDR3 has 11 amino acids. Germline CDR1 and CDR2: ENHRY and SYGVKD. CDR3 protein: CAGAGVNEQFF. The CDR3 DNA follows: TGTGCCGGAGCGGGAGTGAATGAGCAGTTCTTC.

This clonotype occurred a few times. The J gene is TRBJ2-1, the V gene TRBV4-1; TRBD2 matches at 8 bases. Germline lookup yields CDR1 MGHRA and CDR2 YSYEKL. The CDR3 totals 14 residues. With V trimmed by 3 bases and J by 8 bases, 6 bases remained unmatched. In DNA form, the CDR3 reads TGCGCCAGCAGCCATGAAACTAGCGGAGATGAGCAGTTCTTC. Its translation: CASSHETSGDEQFF.

A few counts support this clonotype. The rearrangement joins TRBV12-3 or TRBV12-4 to TRBJ1-2, with TRBD1 matching 7 bases. This CDR3 contains 15 residues. V shed 6 bases and J 3 bases; nucleotides not matched to a gene: 10. CDR3 amino acids: CASRPTGDRDYGYTF. The CDR3 DNA sequence: TGTGCCAGCAGGCCCACAGGGGACCGGGACTATGGCTACACCTTC.

The chain recombines TRBV5-1 with TRBJ2-3, with TRBD1 matching 9 bases. Trimming at V came to 2 bases and at J to 3 bases, leaving 4 bases not matched to a gene. This CDR3 region has 15 residues. CDR1 and CDR2 from the germline V gene are SGHRS and YFSETQ. CDR3 in DNA: TGCGCCAGCAGCTTACAGGGGGCAGTAACAGATACGCAGTATTTT. Translating it yields CASSLQGAVTDTQYF. The full variable domain, its missing parts supplied by reference TRBV5-1 and TRBJ2-3, is KAGVTQTPRYLIKTRGQQVTLSCSPISGHRSVSWYQQTPGQGLQFLFEYFSETQRNKGNFPGRFSGRQFSNSRSEMNVSTLELGDSALYLCASSLQGAVTDTQYFGPGTRLTVL.

V is TRBV20-1 and J is TRBJ1-2; D unclear. In germline, CDR1 is DFQATT, CDR2 SNEGSKA (reference sequence). CDR3 length: 12 amino acids. The V gene lost 0 bases and the J gene lost 6 bases, with 8 bases spanning the gap. The CDR3 sequence: CSARDSPHGYTF. The CDR3 DNA is TGCAGTGCTAGAGATTCCCCTCATGGCTACACCTTC.

The chain combines TRBV10-3 with TRBJ2-7, with 7 nucleotides matching TRBD1. After removal of 8 bases from V and 0 bases from J, the junction contained 4 bases not matched to a gene. Germline-derived CDR1 and CDR2 are ENHRY and SYGVKD. This CDR3 is 13 amino acids long. CDR3 protein: CAIGAGGSYEQYF. For the CDR3, the DNA is TGTGCCATCGGTGCAGGGGGCTCCTACGAGCAGTACTTC.

The chain employs TRBV12-3 or TRBV12-4 and TRBJ2-1; TRBD2 might be the D (6 bases). The CDR3 totals 16 residues. The V gene lost 7 bases and the J gene lost 0 bases, with 16 bases spanning the gap. The CDR3 DNA reads TGTGCCAGCATCGAAAGGCTAGCGAGCTCCTACAATGAGCAGTTCTTC. This codes for CASIERLASSYNEQFF.